The rows below give T cell receptor beta chains drawn from one sample of a study of T cell responses to AZD1222 COVID-19 vaccine. This table comes from immunoSEQ multiplex PCR, and its TCRdb copy is limited to in-frame clones, with some not included. The sample has approximately 140,000 clones; 92% are singletons. The source was peripheral blood, collected 28 days after the second AZD1222 dose. Every receptor here comes from an adult who received the AZD1222 COVID-19 vaccine. CDR3s include the opening cysteine and the closing phenylalanine or tryptophan. The D gene is left open where the match is weak. Some rows mark clone size as missing; the rest say once, few, many or name a class of expanded clone.

abundance	d_gene	j_gene	v_gene	CDR3aa	CDR3nt
NA	TRBD1	TRBJ2-5	TRBV20-1	CSASGTGPWETQYF	TGCAGTGCTAGTGGGACAGGGCCCTGGGAGACCCAGTACTTC
NA	NA	TRBJ2-1	TRBV19	CASSARDSSGDEQFF	TGTGCCAGTAGTGCCCGGGACAGCTCGGGGGATGAGCAGTTCTTC
NA	NA	TRBJ2-2	TRBV6-4	CASRDGINTGELFF	TGTGCCAGCAGGGACGGAATAAACACCGGGGAGCTGTTTTTT
NA	NA	TRBJ2-1	TRBV5-4	CASSPSGQGLHEQFF	TGTGCCAGCAGCCCCTCCGGGCAGGGGCTCCATGAGCAGTTCTTC
once	NA	TRBJ1-1	TRBV6-5	CASRSNTEAFF	TGTGCCAGCAGGTCGAACACTGAAGCTTTCTTT
NA	NA	TRBJ1-5	TRBV5-1	CASSRFREYSNQPQHF	TGCGCCAGCAGCCGTTTCAGGGAGTATAGCAATCAGCCCCAGCATTTT
NA	NA	TRBJ2-7	TRBV27	CASSSFSHGYYREQYF	TGTGCCAGCAGTTCCTTTTCCCATGGTTATTACCGCGAGCAGTACTTC
NA	TRBD1	TRBJ1-4	TRBV5-1	CASRQGAEEKLFF	TGCGCCAGCCGACAGGGGGCGGAGGAAAAACTGTTTTTT
few	TRBD1	TRBJ2-7	TRBV15	CATSRDRGTGLEQYF	TGTGCCACCAGCAGAGATCGTGGGACAGGGTTGGAGCAGTACTTC
NA	TRBD2	TRBJ2-7	TRBV28	CASSRGLALGASYEQYF	TGTGCCAGCAGTCGCGGACTAGCGCTAGGGGCCTCCTACGAGCAGTACTTC
NA	NA	TRBJ1-3	TRBV7-9	CASRDSGNTIYF	TGTGCCAGCAGGGACAGTGGAAACACCATATATTTT
NA	TRBD1	TRBJ2-5	TRBV11-3	CASAQTGIQETQYF	TGTGCCAGCGCTCAGACAGGGATCCAAGAGACCCAGTACTTC
once	NA	TRBJ2-3	TRBV4-1	CASSTEEARGRTSTDTQYF	TGCGCCAGCAGCACCGAGGAGGCGCGTGGGCGGACTAGCACAGATACGCAGTATTTT
NA	TRBD2	TRBJ2-3	TRBV6-5	CASREGGSPDTQYF	TGTGCCAGCAGGGAGGGCGGGAGCCCAGATACGCAGTATTTT
NA	NA	TRBJ2-1	TRBV10-3	CAINSGPSYNEQFF	TGTGCCATCAACTCGGGACCCTCCTACAATGAGCAGTTCTTC
once	TRBD2	TRBJ2-1	TRBV7-8	CASSLGLAGDNEQFF	TGTGCCAGCAGCTTAGGACTAGCGGGGGACAATGAGCAGTTCTTC
once	NA	TRBJ1-2	TRBV5-1	CASSLGTDIYGYTF	TGCGCCAGCAGCTTAGGGACGGACATCTATGGCTACACCTTC
once	TRBD2	TRBJ2-3	TRBV5-4	CASSPGLAATDTQYF	TGTGCCAGCAGTCCGGGACTAGCTGCCACAGATACGCAGTATTTT
NA	TRBD1	TRBJ2-3	TRBV19	CASRQWGQGTDTQYF	TGTGCCAGTAGACAATGGGGACAGGGCACAGATACGCAGTATTTT
once	NA	TRBJ1-2	TRBV13	CASSLGQATSSYGYTF	TGTGCCAGCAGCTTAGGTCAGGCAACCTCCAGCTATGGCTACACCTTC
NA	TRBD1	TRBJ1-3	TRBV7-9	CASSLGHQGALGNTIYF	TGTGCCAGCAGCTTAGGGCACCAGGGGGCCTTAGGAAACACCATATATTTT
NA	TRBD2	TRBJ2-2	TRBV3-1/TRBV3-2	CASSGTSGIVNTGELFF	TGTGCCAGCAGCGGGACTAGCGGGATCGTTAACACCGGGGAGCTGTTTTTT
NA	TRBD2	TRBJ2-1	TRBV9	CASSTPDGLAAYNEQFF	TGTGCCAGCAGCACCCCAGATGGACTAGCGGCCTACAATGAGCAGTTCTTC
NA	NA	TRBJ2-6	TRBV6-5	CASNSGANVLTF	TGTGCCAGCAACTCTGGGGCCAACGTCCTGACTTTC
NA	NA	TRBJ2-2	TRBV12-3/TRBV12-4	CASSIRTDGELFF	TGTGCCAGCAGTATCCGGACGGACGGGGAGCTGTTTTTT
NA	TRBD2	TRBJ2-1	TRBV11-3	CASSQVGGSSYNEQFF	TGTGCCAGCAGCCAGGTGGGCGGGAGTTCCTACAATGAGCAGTTCTTC
NA	NA	TRBJ1-3	TRBV3-1/TRBV3-2	CASSQGAGNTIYF	TGTGCCAGCAGCCAAGGGGCTGGAAACACCATATATTTT
NA	TRBD2	TRBJ2-3	TRBV28	CASSLGTSGRPTDTQYF	TGTGCCAGCAGTTTAGGGACTAGCGGGAGGCCCACAGATACGCAGTATTTT
NA	TRBD1	TRBJ2-2	TRBV5-6	CASSLRTGAYTGELFF	TGTGCCAGCAGCCTAAGGACAGGGGCCTACACCGGGGAGCTGTTTTTT
NA	TRBD2	TRBJ2-7	TRBV4-2	CASSQDAIIFTSGSYEQYF	TGTGCCAGCAGCCAAGATGCAATAATTTTCACTAGCGGGAGCTACGAGCAGTACTTC
NA	NA	TRBJ2-5	TRBV5-8	CASSWGEEETQYF	TGTGCCAGCAGCTGGGGAGAAGAGGAGACCCAGTACTTC
NA	NA	TRBJ2-1	TRBV7-3	CASSLRVSLGDYNEQFF	TGTGCCAGCAGCTTACGGGTTAGTCTAGGGGACTACAATGAGCAGTTCTTC
NA	NA	TRBJ1-5	TRBV24-1	CATSAGDNPQPQHF	TGTGCCACCAGTGCAGGGGACAACCCACAGCCCCAGCATTTT
NA	TRBD1	TRBJ1-5	TRBV19	CASNPQDREVEQPQHF	TGTGCCAGTAACCCTCAGGACAGGGAAGTCGAACAGCCCCAGCATTTT
NA	NA	TRBJ1-1	TRBV28	CASTPAGGAQGAFF	TGTGCCAGCACTCCAGCGGGAGGGGCGCAGGGAGCTTTCTTT
once	NA	TRBJ1-2	TRBV7-6	CASSPGTVANYGYTF	TGTGCCAGCAGCCCAGGGACGGTAGCTAACTATGGCTACACCTTC
once	TRBD2	TRBJ2-1	TRBV9	CASSVAGGLAGANGEQFF	TGTGCCAGCAGCGTAGCCGGGGGGCTAGCGGGAGCGAACGGTGAGCAGTTCTTC
NA	NA	TRBJ2-6	TRBV7-2	CASSPRLWGANVLTF	TGTGCCAGCAGCCCACGACTTTGGGGGGCCAACGTCCTGACTTTC
NA	TRBD2	TRBJ2-7	TRBV27	CASSLRLAGSSSYEQYF	TGTGCCAGCAGTTTACGGCTAGCGGGTTCGAGCTCCTACGAGCAGTACTTC
NA	NA	TRBJ1-1	TRBV27	CASSLIYKGGNTEAFF	TGTGCCAGCAGTTTAATATATAAGGGGGGGAACACTGAAGCTTTCTTT
NA	NA	TRBJ1-1	TRBV4-3	CASSQLSVGVNTEAFF	TGCGCCAGCAGCCAACTCTCAGTAGGAGTGAACACTGAAGCTTTCTTT
once	TRBD2	TRBJ2-1	TRBV24-1	CATSDSGTSEGGSYNEQFF	TGTGCCACCAGTGATTCTGGGACTAGCGAGGGAGGCTCCTACAATGAGCAGTTCTTC
NA	NA	TRBJ1-1	TRBV19	CASSTCCTEAFF	TGTGCCAGTAGTACCTGTTGCACTGAAGCTTTCTTT
NA	NA	TRBJ2-1	TRBV6-2/TRBV6-3	CASSYWGNEQFF	TGTGCCAGCAGTTACTGGGGGAATGAGCAGTTCTTC
NA	NA	TRBJ1-5	TRBV6-5	CASSYSRLNQPQHF	TGTGCCAGCAGTTACTCTAGACTCAATCAGCCCCAGCATTTT
NA	NA	TRBJ1-1	TRBV5-1	CASSLVLQGGTEAFF	TGCGCCAGCAGCTTGGTGCTACAGGGAGGCACTGAAGCTTTCTTT
NA	NA	TRBJ2-7	TRBV2	CASRPDIYEQYF	TGTGCCAGCAGGCCAGACATCTACGAGCAGTACTTC
NA	NA	TRBJ1-1	TRBV11-3	CASSLVGTVNTEAFF	TGTGCCAGCAGCTTAGTGGGTACGGTGAACACTGAAGCTTTCTTT
NA	NA	TRBJ1-2	TRBV19	CASSIRGEPRGYTF	TGTGCCAGTAGTATCCGCGGAGAGCCCCGTGGCTACACCTTC